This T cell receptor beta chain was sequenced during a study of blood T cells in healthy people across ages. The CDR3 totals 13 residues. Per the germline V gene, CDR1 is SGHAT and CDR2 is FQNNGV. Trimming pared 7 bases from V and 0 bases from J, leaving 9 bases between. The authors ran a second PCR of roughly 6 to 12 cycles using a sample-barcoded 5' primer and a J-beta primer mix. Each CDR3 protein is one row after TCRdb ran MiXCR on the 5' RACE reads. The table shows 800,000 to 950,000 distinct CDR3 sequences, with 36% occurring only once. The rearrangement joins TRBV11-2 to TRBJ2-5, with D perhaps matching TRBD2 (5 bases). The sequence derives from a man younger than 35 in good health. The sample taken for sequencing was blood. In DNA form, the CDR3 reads TGTGCCAGCACCTCGGGGTACCAAGAGACCCAGTACTTC. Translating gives CASTSGYQETQYF. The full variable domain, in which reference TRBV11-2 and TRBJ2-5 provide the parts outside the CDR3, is EAGVAQSPRYKIIEKRQSVAFWCNPISGHATLYWYQQILGQGPKLLIQFQNNGVVDDSQLPKDRFSAERLKGVDSTLKIQPAKLEDSAVYLCASTSGYQETQYFGPGTRLLVL.